What follows is one T cell receptor (beta chain) and its context. This table comes from immunoSEQ multiplex PCR, and its TCRdb copy is limited to in-frame clones, with some not included. The sample includes 65,000 to 90,000 clones, over 80% of them seen just once. These data belong to a study of T cell changes during pregnancy in multiple sclerosis. V gave up 4 bases and J gave up 4 bases; unmatched junction bases: 13. This CDR3 has 16 amino acids. In germline, CDR1 is LNHDA, CDR2 SQIVND (reference sequence). V usage is TRBV19 and J usage is TRBJ2-7; 7 bases align to TRBD1. The material was peripheral blood, obtained before pregnancy. The TCR comes from a female donor with multiple sclerosis, enrolled in a pregnancy study. The CDR3 region has the DNA TGTGCCAGTAGTACCTCGACAGGGCCGAGCGAGTACGAGCAGTACTTC. Translation: CASSTSTGPSEYEQYF.